This TCR beta chain appears in the sequencing data of a study of T cell changes during pregnancy in multiple sclerosis. Germline CDR1 is LNHDA and CDR2 is SQIVND (reference sequence). This CDR3 region has 19 residues. After removal of 4 bases from V and 2 bases from J, the junction contained 10 bases not matched to a gene. Profiling relied on immunoSEQ multiplex PCR, and the TCRdb table lists in-frame clones only, not all of them. The sample includes roughly 64,000 clones, roughly 89% of them seen just once. The source was peripheral blood, collected in the second trimester of pregnancy. The rearrangement links TRBV19 to TRBJ2-6; 11 bases agree with TRBD2. The receptor's source is a female donor with multiple sclerosis, enrolled in a pregnancy study. This CDR3 reads CASSTYLAGGSTGANVLTF. The CDR3 DNA reads TGTGCCAGTAGTACCTATCTAGCGGGAGGTTCCACTGGGGCCAACGTCCTGACTTTC.